Presented here are 6 T cell receptor beta chains from one specimen sequenced in a study of blood T cell repertoires in COVID-19. Clones were sequenced by immunoSEQ multiplex PCR, and TCRdb holds only the in-frame ones, with some missing. The profile shows approximately 93,000 clones, around 72% of them singletons. Sequencing was carried out using peripheral blood. All receptors come from a woman older than 75 with acute or convalescent COVID-19.

The gene calls are TRBV5-4 and TRBJ1-2; D is ambiguous. The germline CDR1 and CDR2 sequences are SGHNT and YYREEE (reference sequence). The CDR3 has 13 amino acids. V was pared by 0 bases and J by 8 bases, with 11 bases between. This CDR3 reads CASSLVDSSGYTF. The CDR3 DNA follows: TGTGCCAGCAGCTTGGTTGATTCGAGCGGCTACACCTTC.

The chain is built from TRBV4-3 and TRBJ1-1, with TRBD1 identical over 9 bases. This CDR3 is built from 17 residues. In germline, CDR1 is LGHNA, CDR2 YSLEER. V was clipped by 0 bases and J by 4 bases; unmatched bases: 9. The CDR3 sequence: CASSQDLILDRGTEAFF. The CDR3 coding sequence is TGCGCCAGCAGCCAAGATCTTATTCTGGACAGGGGCACTGAAGCTTTCTTT.

In its sample, this clone was seen many times. The chain combines TRBV5-1 with TRBJ2-2; 8 bases map to TRBD1. The CDR3 is made up of 17 amino acids. Germline CDR1 reads SGHRS; CDR2 reads YFSETQ. The ends lost 4 bases at V and 4 bases at J; junction bases unmatched: 12. CDR3 nucleotides: TGCGCCAGCAGCGTTCCCCAGGCAGGGGGCCTCACCGGGGAGCTGTTTTTT. Translating it yields CASSVPQAGGLTGELFF.

This clone was counted between two and nine times. The V gene is TRBV7-6, the J gene TRBJ1-2; D unclear. The CDR3 spans 16 residues. Germline V gene sequence: CDR1 SGHVS, CDR2 FNYEAQ. V was trimmed by 5 bases and J by 2 bases, leaving 18 bases between them. The CDR3 is CASSPAKWEGNYGYTF. In DNA form, the CDR3 reads TGTGCCAGCAGCCCAGCTAAATGGGAGGGAAACTATGGCTACACCTTC.

V is TRBV30 and J is TRBJ2-7; D is uncertain. Germline V CDR1 and CDR2: GTSNPN, SVGIG (reference sequence). CDR3 size: 13 residues. Between the trimmed V and J ends, which lost 3 bases and 7 bases, there was a span of 16 bases. The CDR3 sequence is CAWRSYGFGEQYF. CDR3 DNA sequence: TGTGCCTGGAGGTCGTATGGATTCGGGGAGCAGTACTTC.

The rearrangement joins TRBV4-2 to TRBJ1-4; a possible D gene is TRBD1 (5 bases). The CDR3 spans 14 residues. Trimming took 0 bases from V and 7 from J, leaving 9 bases between them. The V gene's germline CDR1 is LGHNA and CDR2 YNFKEQ. The CDR3 reads CASSQDRGIEKLFF. The CDR3 DNA follows: TGTGCCAGCAGCCAAGATAGGGGCATTGAAAAACTGTTTTTT.